These 23 T cell receptor beta chains were sequenced from one sample in a study of OX40 agonist ivuxolimab in advanced cancers. Profiling relied on immunoSEQ multiplex PCR, and the TCRdb table lists in-frame clones only, not all of them. The sample contains some 82,000 clones, roughly 91% of which appear only once. The sample consisted of CD4+ or CD8+ T cells sorted from blood, taken in a trial of the OX40 agonist ivuxolimab. These receptor sequences come from an adult with an advanced solid tumor such as melanoma, head and neck, liver or kidney cancer.

V and J are TRBV5-4 and TRBJ2-3; D not resolved. Germline V lookup: CDR1 SGHNT, CDR2 YYREEE (reference sequence). The V end lost 4 bases, the J end lost 3 bases, and 12 bases lay between the germline ends. The CDR3 has 14 residues. CDR3 in amino acids: CASSPTGLTDTQYF. CDR3 in DNA: TGTGCCAGCAGCCCGACTGGGCTGACAGATACGCAGTATTTT. The whole variable domain, filled in from reference TRBV5-4 and TRBJ2-3, reads ETGVTQSPTHLIKTRGQQVTLRCSSQSGHNTVSWYQQALGQGPQFIFQYYREEENGRGNFPPRFSGLQFPNYSSELNVNALELDDSALYLCASSPTGLTDTQYFGPGTRLTVL.

The V and J genes are TRBV11-2 and TRBJ2-7, with D hard to call. Trimming took 0 bases from V and 6 from J, leaving 9 bases between them. There are 13 residues in the CDR3. From germline, CDR1 is SGHAT and CDR2 FQNNGV. The CDR3: CASSLDRVGEQYF. As DNA, the CDR3 is TGTGCCAGCAGCTTAGATAGGGTCGGCGAGCAGTACTTC. Using reference TRBV11-2 and TRBJ2-7 for the parts outside the CDR3, the full variable domain is EAGVAQSPRYKIIEKRQSVAFWCNPISGHATLYWYQQILGQGPKLLIQFQNNGVVDDSQLPKDRFSAERLKGVDSTLKIQPAKLEDSAVYLCASSLDRVGEQYFGPGTRLTVT.

The chain recombines TRBV28 with TRBJ2-7; no firm D call. Trimming took off 4 bases at V and 7 bases at J, with 8 bases between the two ends. Germline CDR1 reads MDHEN; CDR2 reads SYDVKM. This CDR3 comprises 11 residues. This chain's CDR3 is CASSWQREQYF. DNA of the CDR3: TGTGCCAGCAGTTGGCAGAGAGAGCAGTACTTC.

The V call is TRBV15, the J call TRBJ2-7; 11 bases align to TRBD2. CDR3 length: 14 residues. Germline assignment: CDR1 LNHNV and CDR2 YYDKDF (reference sequence). V was pared by 5 bases and J by 7 bases, with 7 bases of the junction left unmatched. The CDR3 bases are TGTGCCACCAGCTGGGGACTAGCGGAGCCTGAGCAGTACTTC. Its translation: CATSWGLAEPEQYF.

This chain links TRBV28 with TRBJ1-1, with a tentative D call TRBD1 (6 bases). This CDR3 has 13 residues. Germline CDR1 and CDR2: MDHEN and SYDVKM. V was clipped by 5 bases and J by 7 bases, with 14 bases between them. DNA for the CDR3: TGTGCCAGCAGTGGGGGACACCTAATTGAAGCTTTCTTT. It encodes CASSGGHLIEAFF.

The V call is TRBV4-3, the J call TRBJ2-1; tentative D call: TRBD2 (5 bases). The CDR3 spans 13 residues. The V end was cut by 3 bases, the J end by 9 bases, with 12 bases between. In germline, CDR1 is LGHNA, CDR2 YSLEER. CDR3 loop: CASSHDYLSEQFF. CDR3 nucleotides: TGCGCCAGCAGCCACGACTATCTCAGTGAGCAGTTCTTC.

This chain connects TRBV2 to TRBJ1-2; unclear D gene. The CDR3 has 12 residues. With 2 bases removed from V and 8 bases from J, the gap between germline ends came to 9 bases. Germline V gene lookup returns CDR1 SNHLY and CDR2 FYNNEI. Here the CDR3 DNA reads TGTGCCAGCAGTGAAAGAGGGTTCGGCTACACCTTC. This encodes CASSERGFGYTF.

V gene TRBV7-2 combines with J gene TRBJ2-5; 12 nucleotides line up with TRBD2. J lost 4 bases, V lost 6 bases, and 3 bases had no gene match. This CDR3 has 14 amino acids. CDR1 SGHTA and CDR2 FQGNSA come from the germline V gene. The CDR3 here is CASRPGLAGETQYF. CDR3 coding DNA: TGTGCCAGCAGGCCGGGACTAGCGGGAGAGACCCAGTACTTC.

This clone showed up just once. This sequence joins TRBV10-2 and TRBJ1-3; D is unclear. V was trimmed by 6 bases and J by 3 bases, leaving 9 bases between them. The CDR3 length is 13 residues. In germline, CDR1 is WSHSY, CDR2 SAAADI. The CDR3 here is CASSVAVGNTIYF. The CDR3, as DNA: TGCGCCAGCAGCGTGGCAGTTGGAAACACCATATATTTT.

The V and J genes are TRBV9 and TRBJ1-5; D gene uncertain. CDR3 length equals 21 residues. Germline-derived CDR1 and CDR2 are SGDLS and YYNGEE. V lost 1 base and J lost 3, with 29 bases in between. The CDR3 sequence is CASSVLSDQTRNKPANQPQHF. The CDR3 region has the DNA TGTGCCAGCAGCGTACTTTCGGACCAAACACGCAATAAACCCGCCAATCAGCCCCAGCATTTT.

The CDR3 protein is CASSSDSTDYGYTF. CDR3 coding DNA: TGTGCCAGCAGCTCGGACAGTACAGACTATGGCTACACCTTC. The chain recombines TRBV5-4 with TRBJ1-2; the D gene is possibly TRBD1 (6 bases). V lost 3 bases and J lost 3, with 12 bases in between. The germline CDR1 and CDR2 sequences are SGHNT and YYREEE (reference sequence). The CDR3 consists of 14 residues.

The chain couples TRBV28 to TRBJ2-7; D possibly corresponds to TRBD2 (6 bases). This CDR3 has 15 residues. V lost 7 bases and J lost 0, with 16 bases in between. Germline V gene data show CDR1 as MDHEN and CDR2 as SYDVKM. The CDR3 loop reads CASKDGGPSSYEQYF. CDR3 in DNA: TGTGCCAGCAAGGACGGGGGTCCCAGCTCCTACGAGCAGTACTTC.

The chain combines TRBV5-1 with TRBJ2-2; no clear D gene. Trimming stripped 4 bases from V and 5 bases from J, with 21 bases between. Per the germline V gene, CDR1 is SGHRS and CDR2 is YFSETQ. The CDR3 contains 17 residues. Here the CDR3 reads CASSQGGGRLGTGELFF. The CDR3 nucleotides read TGCGCCAGCAGCCAAGGTGGCGGAAGACTGGGGACCGGGGAGCTGTTTTTT.

This chain links TRBV28 with TRBJ1-2, with D possibly TRBD1 on 6 matching bases. The CDR3 consists of 15 residues. Trimming stripped 6 bases from V and 3 bases from J, with 17 bases between. Germline-derived CDR1 and CDR2 are MDHEN and SYDVKM. The CDR3 DNA reads TGTGCCAGCAGCCCCCCTGGGGGCACTTACTATGGCTACACCTTC. Encoded protein: CASSPPGGTYYGYTF.

Here the CDR3 reads CAISEALSGNEQFF. For the CDR3, the DNA is TGTGCCATCAGTGAAGCTCTCTCGGGCAATGAGCAGTTCTTC. The gene calls are TRBV10-3 and TRBJ2-1; D remains unclear. CDR3 length equals 14 residues. V shed 3 bases and J shed 6 bases, with 12 bases lying between them. The germline CDR1 and CDR2 sequences are ENHRY and SYGVKD.

This chain links TRBV2 with TRBJ2-7; no clear D gene. V was shortened by 4 bases and J by 0 bases, with 16 bases between the two germline ends. CDR1 is SNHLY, CDR2 FYNNEI, per germline. The CDR3 is made up of 16 amino acids. The CDR3 DNA follows: TGTGCCAGCAGTGTTTTTCGGCAGGTGAGCTCCTACGAGCAGTACTTC. Translating gives CASSVFRQVSSYEQYF.

This chain connects TRBV28 to TRBJ2-7; 10 bases map to TRBD1. With 5 bases clipped from V and 9 bases from J, the junction kept 22 bases outside the gene matches. CDR1 and CDR2 from the germline V gene are MDHEN and SYDVKM. This CDR3 is 18 amino acids long. The CDR3 bases are TGTGCCAGCAGTCCCGGGGGACAGGGGCACAGCTACTACGAAGGGCAGTACTTC. Translation: CASSPGGQGHSYYEGQYF.

The genes are TRBV23-1 and TRBJ2-1; no firm D call. TRBV23-1 has ORF status, its function being uncertain. V gave up 2 bases and J gave up 2 bases, with 10 bases separating them. This CDR3 has 15 amino acids. The CDR3 protein is CASSQVQRPYNEQFF. CDR3 DNA: TGCGCCAGCAGTCAAGTACAGCGTCCCTACAATGAGCAGTTCTTC.

This rearrangement joins TRBV7-2 to TRBJ2-3; D gene unclear. In germline, CDR1 is SGHTA, CDR2 FQGNSA. The CDR3 length is 12 residues. V lost 5 bases to trimming and J lost 2 bases, with 5 bases between them. The CDR3 DNA sequence: TGTGCCAGCAGCCCGAACACAGATACGCAGTATTTT. Translating it yields CASSPNTDTQYF.

The chain has TRBV25-1 and TRBJ1-1, with 8 bases identical to TRBD1. CDR1 is MGHDK and CDR2 is SYGVNS in the germline V gene. J was trimmed by 4 bases and V by 7 bases; bases with no gene match: 8. The CDR3 runs to 14 residues. CDR3 protein: CASTQTGDATEAFF. As DNA, the CDR3 is TGTGCCAGCACTCAGACAGGGGATGCCACTGAAGCTTTCTTT.

The J gene is TRBJ2-5, the V gene TRBV14; perhaps TRBD2 as D (5 bases). Germline loops: CDR1 SGHDN, CDR2 FVKESK. Trimming took 4 bases from V and 11 from J, leaving 17 bases between them. This CDR3 contains 13 residues. CDR3 coding DNA: TGTGCCAGCAGCCTCGGACCCGGGAAGGAGCAGTACTTC. Its translation is CASSLGPGKEQYF.

The rearrangement joins TRBV5-4 to TRBJ2-5; no reliable D call. The CDR3 totals 13 residues. V was clipped by 4 bases and J by 7 bases, with 14 bases between them. Germline V lookup: CDR1 SGHNT, CDR2 YYREEE (reference sequence). CDR3 nucleotide sequence: TGTGCCAGCAGCCCAAATGGGGTTGCGACCCAGTACTTC. It specifies CASSPNGVATQYF.

The chain couples TRBV9 to TRBJ2-3; D unclear. The CDR3 extends over 14 amino acids. V lost 2 bases and J lost 2, with 9 bases in between. The germline V gene encodes CDR1 SGDLS and CDR2 YYNGEE. CDR3 coding DNA: TGTGCCAGCAGCGTCAGACTGCACACAGATACGCAGTATTTT. It is translated as CASSVRLHTDTQYF. The variable domain in full, with the rest retrieved from reference TRBV9 and TRBJ2-3, is DSGVTQTPKHLITATGQRVTLRCSPRSGDLSVYWYQQSLDQGLQFLIQYYNGEERAKGNILERFSAQQFPDLHSELNLSSLELGDSALYFCASSVRLHTDTQYFGPGTRLTVL.